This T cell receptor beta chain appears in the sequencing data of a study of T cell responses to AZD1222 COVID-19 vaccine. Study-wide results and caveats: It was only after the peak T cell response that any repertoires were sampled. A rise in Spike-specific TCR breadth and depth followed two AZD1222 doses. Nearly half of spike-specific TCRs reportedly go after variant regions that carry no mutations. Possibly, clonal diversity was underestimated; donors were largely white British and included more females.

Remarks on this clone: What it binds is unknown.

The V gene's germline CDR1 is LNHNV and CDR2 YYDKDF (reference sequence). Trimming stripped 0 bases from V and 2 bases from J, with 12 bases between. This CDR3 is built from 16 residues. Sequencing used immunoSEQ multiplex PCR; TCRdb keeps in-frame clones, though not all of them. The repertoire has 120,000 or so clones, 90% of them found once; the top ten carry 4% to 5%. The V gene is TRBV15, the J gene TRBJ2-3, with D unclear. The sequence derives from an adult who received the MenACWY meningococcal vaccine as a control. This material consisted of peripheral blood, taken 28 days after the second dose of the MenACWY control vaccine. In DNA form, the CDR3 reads TGTGCCACCAGCAGAGATCGCACCGTAAACACAGATACGCAGTATTTT. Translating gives CATSRDRTVNTDTQYF.